This T cell receptor (beta chain) was retrieved from a study of T cells after yellow fever vaccination. This clonotype was recorded many times. The antigen is unknown. Template switching with 5'RACE generated the TCR cDNA and added a universal primer site and UMIs. TCRdb used MiXCR to reprocess the 5' RACE reads, holding one entry per CDR3 protein. Of 140,000 to 150,000 distinct CDR3 sequences listed, just over 6.5% are singletons. Regarding the study as a whole: A small proportion of clonotypes was detected in both the CD4 and CD8 compartments. Once the booster was given, most primary-vaccination clones reappeared, at about 95% for CD4 and 88% for CD8. FACS-sorted repertoires could harbor abundant contaminating bulk-population clonotypes.

The CDR3 covers 9 residues. The V gene's germline CDR1 is GTSNPN and CDR2 SVGIG (reference sequence). The sample here was CD4+ T cells sorted from PBMCs, taken 10 days after the yellow fever booster vaccination. This TCR was sampled from a man aged 25 to 40 who received the YFV17D yellow fever vaccine. The V gene is TRBV30, the J gene TRBJ2-3; no clear D. CDR3 residues: CMGSDTQYF. CDR3 bases: TGTATGGGCTCAGATACGCAGTATTTT.